Each of the 21 T cell receptor beta chains below was sequenced from the same sample in a study of blood T cell repertoires in COVID-19. Sequencing was performed with immunoSEQ multiplex PCR; in TCRdb, only in-frame clones are kept and a portion is missing. The table lists 130,000 to 150,000 clones, roughly 76% of them singletons, with roughly 8.8% in the top ten. The sequencing sample was made of peripheral blood. These receptors were obtained from a human donor with acute or convalescent COVID-19. The donor label of this sample is uncertain.

V usage is TRBV19 and J usage is TRBJ2-7; weak D call: TRBD1 (6 bases). The CDR3 spans 14 residues. Trimming took off 5 bases at V and 0 bases at J, with 11 bases between the two ends. The germline CDR1 and CDR2 sequences are LNHDA and SQIVND (reference sequence). This CDR3 is CASSPTGNSYEQYF. The CDR3, as DNA: TGTGCCAGTAGTCCCACAGGGAACTCCTACGAGCAGTACTTC.

The chain links TRBV3-1 (or the pseudogene TRBV3-2) to TRBJ2-3; D is possibly TRBD2 (6 bases). The V end was cut by 3 bases, the J end by 0 bases, with 13 bases between. Per the germline V gene, CDR1 is LGHDT and CDR2 is YNNKEL (reference sequence). The length of the CDR3 is 16 residues. CDR3 residues: CASSHPRDFSTDTQYF. As DNA, the CDR3 is TGTGCCAGCAGCCACCCCCGGGACTTCAGCACAGATACGCAGTATTTT.

The chain employs TRBV6-5 and TRBJ1-4, with 9 bases that match TRBD1. Trimming removed 6 bases from V and 5 bases from J; junction bases left unmatched: 1. Germline loops: CDR1 MNHEY, CDR2 SVGAGI. This CDR3 has 13 amino acids. CDR3 nucleotide sequence: TGTGCCAGCAGGGGGACAGGGAATGAAAAACTGTTTTTT. This gives the protein CASRGTGNEKLFF.

The rearrangement links TRBV11-1 to TRBJ2-5; 7 nucleotides agree with TRBD2. J lost 10 bases, V lost 5 bases, and 10 bases had no gene match. Germline CDR1 is SGHAT and CDR2 is FQDESV (reference sequence). The CDR3 totals 13 residues. As DNA, the CDR3 is TGTGCCAGCAGCAGCGGGGTATTGGGGGACCAGTACTTC. Its translation: CASSSGVLGDQYF. Looking up the rest from reference TRBV11-1 and TRBJ2-5 gives the full variable domain: EAEVAQSPRYKITEKSQAVAFWCDPISGHATLYWYRQILGQGPELLVQFQDESVVDDSQLPKDRFSAERLKGVDSTLKIQPAELGDSAMYLCASSSGVLGDQYFGPGTRLLVL.

The V and J genes are TRBV24-1 and TRBJ2-2; possibly TRBD2 for D (6 bases). The CDR3 length is 16 residues. CDR1 and CDR2 from the germline V gene are KGHDR and SFDVKD. V was shortened by 1 base and J by 4 bases, with 12 bases between the two germline ends. The CDR3 DNA reads TGTGCCACCAGTGATTTAAGCCAGGGAGGCACCGGGGAGCTGTTTTTT. Its protein product is CATSDLSQGGTGELFF.

V gene TRBV6-5 combines with J gene TRBJ1-1; 7 nucleotides line up with TRBD1. The CDR3 totals 14 residues. Germline-derived CDR1 and CDR2 are MNHEY and SVGAGI. The V gene end was trimmed by 5 bases and the J gene end by 6 bases; junction bases not matched to a gene: 9. Here the CDR3 DNA reads TGTGCCAGCAGTACCCAGGGGGAGTTCGCTGAAGCTTTCTTT. Translation gives CASSTQGEFAEAFF.

This sequence joins TRBV3-1 (or the pseudogene TRBV3-2) and TRBJ1-2, with unresolved D. Trimming took off 1 base at V and 6 bases at J, with 9 bases between the two ends. The V gene's germline CDR1 is LGHDT and CDR2 YNNKEL (reference sequence). This CDR3 is built from 13 residues. The CDR3 reads CASSQGPGNGYTF. The CDR3, as DNA: TGTGCCAGCAGCCAAGGACCCGGGAATGGCTACACCTTC.

The J gene is TRBJ1-1, the V gene TRBV3-1 (or the pseudogene TRBV3-2), with TRBD1 as a possible D gene (6 bases). V lost 0 bases and J lost 5, with 13 bases in between. Germline V gene sequence: CDR1 LGHDT, CDR2 YNNKEL (reference sequence). The CDR3 loop spans 15 amino acids. Written as DNA, the CDR3 is TGTGCCAGCAGCCAAGAGTGGGGGCAATGGACTGAAGCTTTCTTT. Protein sequence: CASSQEWGQWTEAFF.

The chain joins TRBV21-1 to TRBJ1-5. TRBV21-1 corresponds to a pseudogene. This CDR3 spans 13 amino acids. The CDR3 reads CASSPLSNQPQHF. The CDR3 bases are TGTGCCAGCAGCCCCCTAAGCAATCAGCCCCAGCATTTT.

The chain links TRBV13 to TRBJ2-2; 11 bases match TRBD2. CDR1 is PRHDT and CDR2 is FYEKMQ in the germline V gene (reference sequence). This CDR3 is built from 15 residues. Germline trimming cut 4 bases from V and 4 bases from J; bases unmatched to any gene: 2. CDR3 in DNA: TGTGCCAGCAGCTCGGGACTAGCGGCCACCGGGGAGCTGTTTTTT. Amino acids: CASSSGLAATGELFF.

V and J are TRBV27 and TRBJ1-2; 7 bases are shared with TRBD1. This CDR3 comprises 19 residues. Germline values: CDR1 MNHEY, CDR2 SMNVEV (reference sequence). V shed 5 bases, J shed 0 bases, and the junction held 18 bases outside the gene matches. CDR3 sequence: CASSPSGHRGVVTNYGYTF. The CDR3 DNA sequence: TGTGCCAGCAGTCCATCGGGACACAGGGGAGTGGTGACTAACTATGGCTACACCTTC.

The rearrangement links TRBV7-9 to TRBJ1-1; TRBD1 is a possible D gene (5 bases). The germline V gene encodes CDR1 SEHNR and CDR2 FQNEAQ (reference sequence). This CDR3 contains 12 residues. Trimming left V 5 bases short and J 5 bases short, with 9 bases between. The CDR3 nucleotides read TGTGCCAGCAGCAACGGGGGAACTGAAGCTTTCTTT. Its protein product is CASSNGGTEAFF.

The V call is TRBV13, the J call TRBJ1-5, with a possible D match to TRBD1 (5 bases). Germline V gene sequence: CDR1 PRHDT, CDR2 FYEKMQ (reference sequence). The CDR3 has 15 amino acids. With 1 base removed from V and 6 bases from J, the gap between germline ends came to 13 bases. The CDR3 reads CASSLARAKGQPQHF. For the CDR3, the DNA is TGTGCCAGCAGCTTAGCCAGGGCGAAGGGTCAGCCCCAGCATTTT.

The V and J genes are TRBV7-9 and TRBJ2-2, with D perhaps matching TRBD1 (5 bases). The CDR3 contains 15 residues. The germline gives CDR1 SEHNR, CDR2 FQNEAQ (reference sequence). V was pared by 8 bases and J by 1 base, with 14 bases between. As DNA, the CDR3 is TGTGCCAGCCAGCTCGTGGGGCTGAACACCGGGGAGCTGTTTTTT. It yields the protein CASQLVGLNTGELFF.

The rearrangement joins TRBV6-5 to TRBJ2-2, with 10 positions matching TRBD1. This CDR3 comprises 16 residues. The V and J ends lost 3 bases and 7 bases, in that order; junction bases with no gene match: 8. Germline CDR1 and CDR2: MNHEY and SVGAGI. DNA of the CDR3: TGTGCCAGCAGTTATCGGGGGACAGGGGAAGACGGGGAGCTGTTTTTT. Translating it yields CASSYRGTGEDGELFF.

This clone appeared once. The chain employs TRBV10-3 and TRBJ2-1, with 8 bases identical to TRBD1. The germline gives CDR1 ENHRY, CDR2 SYGVKD. V was clipped by 6 bases and J by 0 bases; unmatched bases: 4. The CDR3 spans 15 residues. CDR3 region: CAISADRGSYNEQFF. The CDR3 DNA is TGTGCCATCAGCGCCGACAGGGGCTCCTACAATGAGCAGTTCTTC.

CDR3 sequence: CASFQRGRGEQFF. The CDR3 bases are TGTGCCAGCTTCCAGCGGGGGAGGGGTGAGCAGTTCTTC. The chain uses TRBV12-3 or TRBV12-4 and TRBJ2-1; 8 positions agree with TRBD2. Trimming removed 8 bases from V and 9 bases from J; junction bases left unmatched: 9. This CDR3 region has 13 residues.

The genes are TRBV27 and TRBJ1-6; a weak D match, TRBD1 (6 bases). V was trimmed by 3 bases and J by 0 bases, leaving 18 bases between them. Germline V lookup: CDR1 MNHEY, CDR2 SMNVEV (reference sequence). CDR3 length: 19 amino acids. The CDR3 sequence is CASSFRGVFMSSYNSPLHF. CDR3 coding DNA: TGTGCCAGCAGTTTCAGGGGCGTTTTTATGAGCTCCTATAATTCACCCCTCCACTTT.

The rearrangement uses TRBV6-5 and TRBJ1-3; D is uncertain. This CDR3 contains 15 residues. V was cut by 10 bases and J by 4 bases, with 20 bases left in between. In germline, CDR1 is MNHEY, CDR2 SVGAGI. CDR3 protein: CATRTASPGGNTIYF. The CDR3 region has the DNA TGTGCCACTCGAACCGCATCCCCAGGCGGAAACACCATATATTTT.

V and J are TRBV5-5 and TRBJ1-1; no reliable D call. Germline assignment: CDR1 SGHKS and CDR2 YYEKEE (reference sequence). The CDR3 spans 13 residues. Trimming cost V 4 bases and J 1 base, with 8 bases left between them. The CDR3 DNA reads TGTGCCAGCAGCCCAGATAAGAACACTGAAGCTTTCTTT. This gives the protein CASSPDKNTEAFF. The complete variable domain, with remaining parts taken from reference TRBV5-5 and TRBJ1-1, reads DAGVTQSPTHLIKTRGQQVTLRCSPISGHKSVSWYQQVLGQGPQFIFQYYEKEERGRGNFPDRFSARQFPNYSSELNVNALLLGDSALYLCASSPDKNTEAFFGQGTRLTVV.

The CDR3 is CASSLSGGTYEQYF. Here the CDR3 DNA reads TGTGCCAGCAGCCTTAGCGGGGGTACCTACGAGCAGTACTTC. The chain carries TRBV5-6 and TRBJ2-7; the match to TRBD2 covers 9 bases. The CDR3 has 14 residues. V shed 4 bases and J 2 bases; nucleotides not matched to a gene: 4. The germline gives CDR1 SGHDT, CDR2 YYEEEE.